This is a list of T cell receptor beta chains from one sample in a study of CD4 T cells in relation to SARS-CoV-2 and coronaviruses. Generated by immunoSEQ multiplex PCR, the TCRdb table keeps only in-frame clones and is missing some. The table shows some 30,000 clones, with approximately 80% occurring only once. These receptors are not linked to any known antigen. The sequencing sample was made of CD4+ T cells from PBMCs, cultured in vitro. The source of these receptors is a human donor in good health. Both conserved end residues are part of each CDR3. Each record gives: D gene, J gene, clone size, V gene, CDR3 protein, CDR3 DNA. D genes are given only for firm matches. A clone size is listed for some rows: how often the clone was seen (once, few, many), or a class if it is expanded.

TRBD1	TRBJ1-1	-	TRBV6-2/TRBV6-3	CASSYSPGQSEAFF	TGTGCCAGCAGTTACAGTCCGGGACAGTCTGAAGCTTTCTTT
TRBD1	TRBJ2-7	-	TRBV14	CASSQNRDSLYEQYF	TGTGCCAGCAGCCAAAACCGGGACAGCCTCTACGAGCAGTACTTC
-	TRBJ2-3	-	TRBV14	CASRQSGNTQYF	TGTGCCAGCAGACAAAGCGGCAATACGCAGTATTTT
-	TRBJ1-4	-	TRBV18	CASSLQGSGEEKLFF	TGTGCCAGCTCACTACAGGGTTCCGGGGAGGAAAAACTGTTTTTT
-	TRBJ2-7	-	TRBV6-5	CASRPRMADYEQYF	TGTGCCAGCAGGCCCAGGATGGCGGACTACGAGCAGTACTTC
-	TRBJ1-1	-	TRBV6-6	CASGKNTEAFF	TGTGCCTCCGGCAAGAACACTGAAGCTTTCTTT
-	TRBJ2-7	-	TRBV5-4	CASSSAGTSTYEQYF	TGTGCCAGCAGCTCCGCCGGGACTTCCACGTACGAGCAGTACTTC
-	TRBJ1-4	-	TRBV19	CASSIGPLPMEKLFF	TGTGCCAGTAGTATAGGACCGCTCCCCATGGAAAAACTGTTTTTT
-	TRBJ2-7	-	TRBV12-5	CASTLQGHEQYF	TGTGCTAGTACCTTACAGGGACACGAGCAGTACTTC
TRBD2	TRBJ2-2	-	TRBV19	CASSVWTSGRVGETGELFF	TGTGCCAGTAGTGTTTGGACTAGCGGGAGGGTCGGGGAAACCGGGGAGCTGTTTTTT
-	TRBJ2-3	-	TRBV19	CASSIQGGTDTQYF	TGTGCCAGTAGTATCCAAGGGGGTACAGATACGCAGTATTTT
-	TRBJ2-1	-	TRBV4-1	CASSQTGRTEAYNEQFF	TGCGCCAGCAGCCAAACTGGGAGGACCGAGGCCTACAATGAGCAGTTCTTC
-	TRBJ1-2	-	TRBV12-5	CASGLGQTFYGYTF	TGTGCTAGTGGTTTGGGGCAAACTTTCTATGGCTACACCTTC
TRBD2	TRBJ2-3	-	TRBV5-1	CASSPGTSGGGSDTQYF	TGCGCCAGCAGCCCCGGGACTAGCGGGGGGGGATCAGATACGCAGTATTTT
-	TRBJ1-3	-	TRBV25-1	CASSRQSSGNTIYF	TGTGCCAGCAGCCGACAGAGCTCTGGAAACACCATATATTTT
TRBD1	TRBJ1-3	few	TRBV5-1	CASSLQGAGNTIYF	TGCGCCAGCAGCTTACAGGGGGCTGGAAACACCATATATTTT
TRBD1	TRBJ1-1	-	TRBV6-5	CASTPGQGRTEAFF	TGTGCCAGCACCCCGGGACAGGGTCGGACTGAAGCTTTCTTT
-	TRBJ2-3	-	TRBV7-8	CASSLGGRTSTDTQYF	TGTGCCAGCAGCTTAGGGGGCAGAACGAGCACAGATACGCAGTATTTT
-	TRBJ2-2	-	TRBV9	CASSAPSGELFF	TGTGCCAGCAGCGCTCCGTCCGGGGAGCTGTTTTTT
-	TRBJ2-4	-	TRBV19	CASSMSGGDLNIQYF	TGTGCCAGTAGTATGTCCGGGGGAGACCTAAACATTCAGTACTTC
TRBD1	TRBJ1-4	-	TRBV6-5	CASRPGQGREKLFF	TGTGCCAGCAGACCCGGACAGGGGAGGGAAAAACTGTTTTTT
-	TRBJ1-2	few	TRBV2	CASSVPVTNYGYTF	TGTGCCAGCAGTGTTCCGGTGACTAACTATGGCTACACCTTC
-	TRBJ2-3	-	TRBV19	CASSSWASGLDTQYF	TGTGCCAGTAGTTCTTGGGCGAGCGGGCTGGATACGCAGTATTTT
TRBD1	TRBJ1-6	few	TRBV14	CASSLAGTANSPLHF	TGTGCCAGCAGCCTCGCCGGGACAGCGAATTCACCCCTCCACTTT
TRBD2	TRBJ2-7	once	TRBV9	CASSVGVLAGPHEQYF	TGTGCCAGCAGCGTAGGGGTACTAGCGGGGCCCCACGAGCAGTACTTC
-	TRBJ1-2	-	TRBV5-4	CASSVDSNYGYTF	TGTGCCAGCAGCGTGGACAGTAACTATGGCTACACCTTC
TRBD1	TRBJ2-1	-	TRBV29-1	CSAQGQDTSYNEQFF	TGCAGCGCCCAGGGACAGGACACGTCCTACAATGAGCAGTTCTTC
-	TRBJ1-1	-	TRBV14	CASSPRRDTEAFF	TGTGCCAGCAGCCCCCGGAGGGACACTGAAGCTTTCTTT
TRBD1	TRBJ2-3	-	TRBV7-2	CASSRDSEISTDTQYF	TGTGCCAGCAGTCGGGACAGTGAGATTAGCACAGATACGCAGTATTTT
-	TRBJ2-1	few	TRBV3-1/TRBV3-2	CASFGSAYNEQFF	TGTGCCAGCTTCGGGAGCGCATACAATGAGCAGTTCTTC
-	TRBJ1-5	few	TRBV27	CASKEGQGNQPQHF	TGTGCCAGCAAGGAGGGGCAGGGAAATCAGCCCCAGCATTTT
TRBD1	TRBJ1-2	-	TRBV4-1	CASSQDDRANYGYTF	TGCGCCAGCAGCCAAGATGACAGGGCTAACTATGGCTACACCTTC
TRBD1	TRBJ2-7	once	TRBV5-1	CASSLAGQGYEQYF	TGCGCCAGCAGCTTGGCCGGACAGGGCTACGAGCAGTACTTC
-	TRBJ2-3	-	TRBV7-9	CASSLAGGRNTQYF	TGTGCCAGCAGCTTAGCGGGGGGGCGGAATACGCAGTATTTT
-	TRBJ2-7	-	TRBV5-1	CASSPVLGSRYEQYF	TGCGCCAGCAGCCCAGTTCTAGGGTCGCGATACGAGCAGTACTTC
-	TRBJ2-1	-	TRBV12-3/TRBV12-4	CASGGTPYNEQFF	TGTGCCAGCGGAGGGACTCCCTACAATGAGCAGTTCTTC
-	TRBJ2-7	-	TRBV19	CASSPSRTASYEQYF	TGTGCCAGTAGCCCCTCTCGCACAGCTTCCTACGAGCAGTACTTC
-	TRBJ1-3	once	TRBV3-1/TRBV3-2	CASSLSSHGNTIYF	TGTGCCAGCAGCCTTTCGTCGCATGGAAACACCATATATTTT
TRBD1	TRBJ2-6	few	TRBV19	CASSLSLGQGYSGANVLTF	TGTGCCAGTAGTTTGTCCCTGGGACAGGGATACTCTGGGGCCAACGTCCTGACTTTC
TRBD1	TRBJ2-7	-	TRBV5-1	CASGNRGREQYF	TGCGCCAGCGGTAACAGGGGGCGCGAGCAGTACTTC
-	TRBJ2-2	once	TRBV11-2	CASSFTGGGGELFF	TGTGCCAGCAGCTTCACAGGGGGAGGGGGGGAGCTGTTTTTT
-	TRBJ2-5	-	TRBV2	CASSGGNPGETQYF	TGTGCCAGCAGTGGAGGTAACCCTGGAGAGACCCAGTACTTC
-	TRBJ2-2	-	TRBV4-2	CASQGGSFGELFF	TGTGCCAGCCAAGGAGGTAGTTTCGGGGAGCTGTTTTTT
-	TRBJ1-6	-	TRBV9	CASSVGWRNSPLHF	TGTGCCAGCAGCGTAGGATGGCGGAACTCACCCCTCCACTTT
TRBD2	TRBJ2-3	-	TRBV11-2	CASSSGTRSGTQYF	TGTGCCAGCAGCTCTGGGACTAGATCGGGTACGCAGTATTTT